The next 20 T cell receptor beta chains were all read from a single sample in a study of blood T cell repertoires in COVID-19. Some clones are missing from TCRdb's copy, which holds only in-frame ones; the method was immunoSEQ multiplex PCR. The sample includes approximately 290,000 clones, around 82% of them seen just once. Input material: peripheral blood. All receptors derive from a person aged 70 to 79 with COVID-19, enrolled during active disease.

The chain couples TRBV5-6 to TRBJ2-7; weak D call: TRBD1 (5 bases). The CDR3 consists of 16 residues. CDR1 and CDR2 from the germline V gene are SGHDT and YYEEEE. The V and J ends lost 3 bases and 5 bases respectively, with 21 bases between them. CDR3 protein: CASSYFVAPLGDEQYF. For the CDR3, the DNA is TGTGCCAGCAGCTACTTTGTCGCGCCCCTAGGGGACGAGCAGTACTTC.

The CDR3 bases are TGTGCCAGCAGTCTGACAGGCGAGGTCGATGGCTACACCTTC. It encodes CASSLTGEVDGYTF. This chain uses TRBV2 with TRBJ1-2; TRBD1 might be the D (6 bases). The CDR3 contains 14 residues. The germline gives CDR1 SNHLY, CDR2 FYNNEI. Trimming stripped 5 bases from V and 6 bases from J, with 16 bases between.

The CDR3 region is CAISDGQNGGYTF. For the CDR3, the DNA is TGTGCCATCAGTGATGGACAGAATGGTGGCTACACCTTC. This chain joins TRBV10-3 and TRBJ1-2; a possible D gene is TRBD1 (6 bases). CDR1 is ENHRY and CDR2 is SYGVKD in the germline V gene. This CDR3 is built from 13 residues. V was trimmed by 3 bases and J by 7 bases, leaving 12 bases between them.

CDR3: CASSPTSLPTDTQYF. For the CDR3, the DNA is TGTGCCAGCAGCCCGACTAGCCTCCCCACAGATACGCAGTATTTT. The chain combines TRBV9 with TRBJ2-3; TRBD2 aligns across 7 bases. CDR3 length: 15 residues. The V gene end was trimmed by 4 bases and the J gene end by 2 bases; junction bases not matched to a gene: 7. Germline V CDR1 and CDR2: SGDLS, YYNGEE.

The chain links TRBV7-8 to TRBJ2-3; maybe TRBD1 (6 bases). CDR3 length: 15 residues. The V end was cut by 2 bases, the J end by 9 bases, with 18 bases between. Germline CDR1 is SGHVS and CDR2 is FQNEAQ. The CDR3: CASSLPPGTHGTQYF. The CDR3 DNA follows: TGTGCCAGCAGCTTACCCCCCGGGACACACGGCACGCAGTATTTT.

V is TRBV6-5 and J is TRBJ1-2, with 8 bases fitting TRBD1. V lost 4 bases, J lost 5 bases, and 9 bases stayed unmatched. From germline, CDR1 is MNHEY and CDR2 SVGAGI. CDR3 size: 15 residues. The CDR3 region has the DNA TGTGCCAGCAGTTTCACAGGGGGGATTGGTTATGGCTACACCTTC. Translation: CASSFTGGIGYGYTF.

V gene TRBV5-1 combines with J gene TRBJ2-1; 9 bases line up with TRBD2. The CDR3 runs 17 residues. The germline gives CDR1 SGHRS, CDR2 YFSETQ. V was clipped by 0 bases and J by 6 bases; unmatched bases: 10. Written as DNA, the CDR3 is TGCGCCAGCAGCTTGGAACATAGCGGGAGAGGGGGCAATGAGCAGTTCTTC. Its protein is CASSLEHSGRGGNEQFF. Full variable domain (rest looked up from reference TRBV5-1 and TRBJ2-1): KAGVTQTPRYLIKTRGQQVTLSCSPISGHRSVSWYQQTPGQGLQFLFEYFSETQRNKGNFPGRFSGRQFSNSRSEMNVSTLELGDSALYLCASSLEHSGRGGNEQFFGPGTRLTVL.

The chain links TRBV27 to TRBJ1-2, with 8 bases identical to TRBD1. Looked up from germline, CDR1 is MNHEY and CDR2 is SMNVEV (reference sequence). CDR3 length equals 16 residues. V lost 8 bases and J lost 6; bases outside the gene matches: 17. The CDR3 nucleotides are TGTGCCAGCGGATCCGGGACAGGAGGTACGACGAATGGCTACACCTTC. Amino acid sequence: CASGSGTGGTTNGYTF.

CDR3 loop: CASTFSLRGSYNEQFF. Here the CDR3 DNA reads TGTGCCAGCACCTTCTCCCTCAGGGGCTCCTACAATGAGCAGTTCTTC. This chain joins TRBV21-1 and TRBJ2-1; the DNA was not used to check the table's D call, TRBD1. TRBV21-1 corresponds to a pseudogene. The CDR3 covers 16 residues.

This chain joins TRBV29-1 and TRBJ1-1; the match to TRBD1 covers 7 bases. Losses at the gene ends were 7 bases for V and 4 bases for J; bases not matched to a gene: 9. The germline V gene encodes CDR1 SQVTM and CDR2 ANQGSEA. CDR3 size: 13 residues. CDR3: CSGQGSGGTEAFF. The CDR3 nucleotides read TGCAGCGGACAGGGTTCTGGGGGCACTGAAGCTTTCTTT.

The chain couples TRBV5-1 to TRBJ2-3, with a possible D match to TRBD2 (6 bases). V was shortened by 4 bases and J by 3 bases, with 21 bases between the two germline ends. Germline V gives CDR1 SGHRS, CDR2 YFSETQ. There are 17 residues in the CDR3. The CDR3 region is CASSGLGEGRKTDTQYF. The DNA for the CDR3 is TGCGCCAGCAGCGGGTTAGGTGAGGGGAGGAAAACAGATACGCAGTATTTT.

This chain's CDR3 is CASSTSRLRDTQYF. The CDR3 DNA reads as TGTGCCAGCAGCACCTCCCGACTGAGAGATACGCAGTATTTT. The J gene is TRBJ2-3, the V gene TRBV6-5, with D uncertain. Trimming removed 6 bases from V and 5 bases from J, with 15 bases in between. Germline CDR1 is MNHEY and CDR2 is SVGAGI. The CDR3 extends over 14 amino acids.

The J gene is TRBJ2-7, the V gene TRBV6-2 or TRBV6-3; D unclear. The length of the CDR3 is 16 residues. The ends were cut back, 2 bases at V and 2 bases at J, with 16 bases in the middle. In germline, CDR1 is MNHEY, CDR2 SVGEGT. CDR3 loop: CASSYPRGGQPYEQYF. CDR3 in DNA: TGTGCCAGCAGTTACCCCCGAGGCGGCCAACCCTACGAGCAGTACTTC.

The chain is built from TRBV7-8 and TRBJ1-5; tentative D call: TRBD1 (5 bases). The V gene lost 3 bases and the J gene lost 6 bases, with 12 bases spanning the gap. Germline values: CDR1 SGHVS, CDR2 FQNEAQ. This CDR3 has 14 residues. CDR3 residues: CASSLGGVVQPQHF. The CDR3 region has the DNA TGTGCCAGCAGCTTGGGGGGGGTTGTTCAGCCCCAGCATTTT.

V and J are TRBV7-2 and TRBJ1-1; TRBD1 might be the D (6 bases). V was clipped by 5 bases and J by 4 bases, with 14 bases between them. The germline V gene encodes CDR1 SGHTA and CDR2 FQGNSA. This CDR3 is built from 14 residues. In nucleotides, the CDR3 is TGTGCCAGCAGCCTAGGGCAGGGGTCCACTGAAGCTTTCTTT. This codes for CASSLGQGSTEAFF.

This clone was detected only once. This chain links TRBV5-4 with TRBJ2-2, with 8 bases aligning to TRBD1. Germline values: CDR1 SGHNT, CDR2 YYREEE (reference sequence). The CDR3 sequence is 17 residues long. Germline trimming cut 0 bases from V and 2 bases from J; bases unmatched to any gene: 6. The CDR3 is CASSLARAGGNTGELFF. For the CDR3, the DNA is TGTGCCAGCAGCTTGGCGAGGGCAGGGGGCAACACCGGGGAGCTGTTTTTT.

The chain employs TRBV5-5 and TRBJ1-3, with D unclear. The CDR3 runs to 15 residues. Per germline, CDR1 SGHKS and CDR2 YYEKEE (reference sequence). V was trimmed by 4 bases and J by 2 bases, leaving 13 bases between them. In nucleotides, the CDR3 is TGTGCCAGCAGCGGTGGAGGATACACTGGAAACACCATATATTTT. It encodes CASSGGGYTGNTIYF.

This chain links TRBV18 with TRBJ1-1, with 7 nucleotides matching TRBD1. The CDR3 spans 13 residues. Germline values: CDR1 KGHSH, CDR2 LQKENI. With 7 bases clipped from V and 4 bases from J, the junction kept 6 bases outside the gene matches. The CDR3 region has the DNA TGTGCCAGCTGCACAGGGGAGCGCACTGAAGCTTTCTTT. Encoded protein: CASCTGERTEAFF.

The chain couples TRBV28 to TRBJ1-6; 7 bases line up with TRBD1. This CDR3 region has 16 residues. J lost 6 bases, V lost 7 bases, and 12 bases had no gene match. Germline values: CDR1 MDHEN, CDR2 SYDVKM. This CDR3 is CASNQGGTVLNSPLHF. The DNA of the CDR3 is TGTGCCAGCAATCAAGGGGGGACAGTACTTAATTCACCCCTCCACTTT.

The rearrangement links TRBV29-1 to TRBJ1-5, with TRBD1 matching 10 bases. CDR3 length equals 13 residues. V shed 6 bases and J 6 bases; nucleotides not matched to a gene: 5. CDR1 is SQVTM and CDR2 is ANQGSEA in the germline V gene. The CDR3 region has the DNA TGCAGCGTGGGGACAGGGGTAGGTCAGCCCCAGCATTTT. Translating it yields CSVGTGVGQPQHF.